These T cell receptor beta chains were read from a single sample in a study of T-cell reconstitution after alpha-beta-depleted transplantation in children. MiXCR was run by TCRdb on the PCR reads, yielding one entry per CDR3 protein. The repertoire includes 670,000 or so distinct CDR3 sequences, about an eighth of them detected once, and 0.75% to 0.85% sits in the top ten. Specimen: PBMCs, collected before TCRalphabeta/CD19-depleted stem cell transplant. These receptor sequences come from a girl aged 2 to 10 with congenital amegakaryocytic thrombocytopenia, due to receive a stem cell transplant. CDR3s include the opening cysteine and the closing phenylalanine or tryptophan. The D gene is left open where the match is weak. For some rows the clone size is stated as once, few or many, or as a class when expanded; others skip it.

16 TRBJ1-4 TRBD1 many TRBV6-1 CASTPSTGGPGEKLFF TGTGCCAGCACCCCCAGTACAGGGGGGCCCGGTGAAAAACTGTTTTTT
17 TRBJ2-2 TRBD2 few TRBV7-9 CASSPPSGRPNTGELFF TGTGCCAGCAGCCCCCCAAGCGGGAGGCCGAACACCGGGGAGCTGTTTTTT
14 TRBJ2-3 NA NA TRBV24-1 CATSDRQSTDTQYF TGTGCCACCAGTGACCGACAGAGCACAGATACGCAGTATTTT
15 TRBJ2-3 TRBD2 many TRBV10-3 CATSGRAASTDTQYF TGTGCCACGAGCGGGAGGGCCGCTAGCACAGATACGCAGTATTTT
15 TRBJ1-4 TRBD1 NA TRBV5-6 CASSLGTGGREKLFF TGTGCCAGCAGCTTGGGTACAGGGGGCCGTGAAAAACTGTTTTTT
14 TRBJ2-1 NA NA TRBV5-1 CASSSELEASEQFF TGCGCCAGCAGCTCTGAACTAGAGGCGAGTGAGCAGTTCTTC
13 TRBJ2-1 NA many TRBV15 CATSSFRRGEQFF TGTGCCACCAGCAGCTTCCGTCGCGGTGAGCAGTTCTTC
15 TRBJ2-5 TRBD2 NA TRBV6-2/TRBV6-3 CASSAHTSGKETQYF TGTGCCAGCAGTGCCCATACTAGCGGGAAAGAGACCCAGTACTTC
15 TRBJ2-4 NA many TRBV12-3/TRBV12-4 CASSFGDGDKNIQYF TGTGCCAGCAGTTTTGGGGACGGGGACAAAAACATTCAGTACTTC
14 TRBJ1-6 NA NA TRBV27 CASSSRGGFSPLHF TGTGCCAGCAGTTCCCGGGGGGGATTCTCACCCCTCCACTTT
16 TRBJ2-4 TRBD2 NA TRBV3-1 CASSPWEGRTKNIQYF TGTGCCAGCAGCCCCTGGGAGGGGCGGACCAAAAACATTCAGTACTTC
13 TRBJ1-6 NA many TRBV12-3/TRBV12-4 CASSLRYPEPLHF TGTGCCAGCAGTTTACGGTACCCAGAACCCCTCCACTTT
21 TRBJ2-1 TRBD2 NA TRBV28 CASRTLGRGTSGYAIGNEQFF TGTGCCAGCAGGACACTCGGACGGGGAACTAGCGGTTACGCCATAGGCAATGAGCAGTTCTTC
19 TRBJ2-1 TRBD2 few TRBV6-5 CASSYSATSGPFSYNEQFF TGTGCCAGCAGTTACTCGGCGACTAGCGGCCCTTTCTCCTACAATGAGCAGTTCTTC
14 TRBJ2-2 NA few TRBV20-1 CSARDGGAAGELFF TGCAGTGCTAGAGATGGGGGGGCGGCCGGGGAGCTGTTTTTT
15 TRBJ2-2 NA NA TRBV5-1 CASSLSRGKTGELFF TGCGCCAGCAGCTTGTCCAGGGGCAAGACCGGGGAGCTGTTTTTT
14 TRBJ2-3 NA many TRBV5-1 CASTPGLSTDTQYF TGCGCCAGCACCCCGGGACTTTCCACAGATACGCAGTATTTT
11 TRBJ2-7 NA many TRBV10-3 CAISERLEQYF TGTGCCATCAGTGAAAGACTCGAGCAGTACTTC
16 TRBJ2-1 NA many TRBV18 CASSPPGRASYNEQFF TGTGCCAGCTCACCACCGGGCAGGGCCTCCTACAATGAGCAGTTCTTC
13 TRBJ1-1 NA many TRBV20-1 CSAPDRLHTEAFF TGCAGTGCTCCCGACAGGCTCCACACTGAAGCTTTCTTT
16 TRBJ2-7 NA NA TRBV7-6 CASSSSATTRFSEQYF TGTGCCAGCAGCTCCAGCGCTACGACTAGATTTTCCGAGCAGTACTTC
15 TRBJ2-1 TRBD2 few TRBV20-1 CSANLAGGIDNEQFF TGCAGTGCTAATCTGGCGGGAGGGATCGACAATGAGCAGTTCTTC
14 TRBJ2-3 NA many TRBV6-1 CASSPGPSTDTQYF TGTGCCAGCAGCCCGGGACCCAGCACAGATACGCAGTATTTT
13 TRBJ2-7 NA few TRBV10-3 CAIPNDSSYEQYF TGTGCCATCCCCAATGACAGCTCCTACGAGCAGTACTTC
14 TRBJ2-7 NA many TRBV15 CATRARDNSYEQYF TGTGCCACCAGAGCGAGGGACAATAGTTACGAGCAGTACTTC
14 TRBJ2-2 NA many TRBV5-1 CASSLARGTGELFF TGCGCCAGCAGCTTGGCCCGGGGCACCGGGGAGCTGTTTTTT
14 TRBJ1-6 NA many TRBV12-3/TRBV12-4 CASTLGRHNSPLHF TGTGCCAGCACCCTGGGACGGCATAATTCACCCCTCCACTTT
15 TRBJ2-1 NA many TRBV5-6 CASSLGRLWYNEQFF TGTGCCAGCAGCTTGGGAAGGCTTTGGTACAATGAGCAGTTCTTC
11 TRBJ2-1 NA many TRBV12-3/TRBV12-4 CASSPLWEQFF TGTGCCTCCTCCCCATTATGGGAGCAGTTCTTC